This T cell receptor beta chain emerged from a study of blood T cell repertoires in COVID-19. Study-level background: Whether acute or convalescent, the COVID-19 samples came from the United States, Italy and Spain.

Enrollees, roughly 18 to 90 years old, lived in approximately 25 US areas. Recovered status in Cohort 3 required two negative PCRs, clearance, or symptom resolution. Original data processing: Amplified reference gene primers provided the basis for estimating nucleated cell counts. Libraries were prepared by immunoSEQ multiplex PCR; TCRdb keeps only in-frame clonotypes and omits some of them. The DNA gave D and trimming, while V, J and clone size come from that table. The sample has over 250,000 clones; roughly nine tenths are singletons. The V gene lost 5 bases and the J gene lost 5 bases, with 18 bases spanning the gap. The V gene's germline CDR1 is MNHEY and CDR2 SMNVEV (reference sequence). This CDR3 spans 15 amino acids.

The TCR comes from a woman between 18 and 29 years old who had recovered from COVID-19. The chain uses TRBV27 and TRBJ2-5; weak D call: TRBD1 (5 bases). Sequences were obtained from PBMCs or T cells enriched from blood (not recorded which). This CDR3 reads CASSPTPGRVETQYF. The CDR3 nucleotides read TGTGCCAGCAGTCCCACGCCCGGCAGGGTTGAGACCCAGTACTTC.